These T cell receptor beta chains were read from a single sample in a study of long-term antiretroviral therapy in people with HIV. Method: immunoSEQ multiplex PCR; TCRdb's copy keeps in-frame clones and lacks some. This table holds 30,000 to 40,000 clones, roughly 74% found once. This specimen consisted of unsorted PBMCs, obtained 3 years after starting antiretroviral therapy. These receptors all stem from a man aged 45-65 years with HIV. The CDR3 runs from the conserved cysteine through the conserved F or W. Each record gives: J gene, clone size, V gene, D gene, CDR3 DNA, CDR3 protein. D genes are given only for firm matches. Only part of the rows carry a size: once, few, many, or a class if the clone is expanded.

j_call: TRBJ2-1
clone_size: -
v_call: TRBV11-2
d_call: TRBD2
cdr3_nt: TGTGCCAGCAGCCCGGGACTAGTCTACAATGAGCAGTTCTTC
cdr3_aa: CASSPGLVYNEQFF

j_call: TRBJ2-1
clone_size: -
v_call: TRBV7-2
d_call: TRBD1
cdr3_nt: TGTGCCAGCAGCTTTTCCGGGACAGGGTCCAATGAGCAGTTCTTC
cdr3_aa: CASSFSGTGSNEQFF

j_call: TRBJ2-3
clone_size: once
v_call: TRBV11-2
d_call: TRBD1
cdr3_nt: TGTGCCAGCAGGGGTCGGGACAGGGCGTCAGATACGCAGTATTTT
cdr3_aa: CASRGRDRASDTQYF

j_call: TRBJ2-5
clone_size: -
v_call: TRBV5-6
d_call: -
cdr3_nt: TGTGCCAGCAGCTTGTTCGGGGCCCAGTACTTC
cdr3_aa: CASSLFGAQYF

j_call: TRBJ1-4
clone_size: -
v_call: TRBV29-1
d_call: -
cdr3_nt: TGCAGCGTTGGGCTAAACAATGAAAAACTGTTTTTT
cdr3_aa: CSVGLNNEKLFF

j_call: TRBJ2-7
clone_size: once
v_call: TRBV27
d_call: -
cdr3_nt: TGTGCCAGCAGTTTAAAGGGCCTGAGCTCCTACGAGCAGTACTTC
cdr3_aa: CASSLKGLSSYEQYF

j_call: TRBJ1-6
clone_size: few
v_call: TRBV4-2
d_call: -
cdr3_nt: TGTGCCAGCAGCTCAGACGGGCGGGAGAATTCACCCCTCCACTTT
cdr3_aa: CASSSDGRENSPLHF

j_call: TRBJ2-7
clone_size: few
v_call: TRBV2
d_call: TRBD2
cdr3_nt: TGTGCCAGCAGACTAGCGGGGGTCTCCTACGAGCAGTACTTC
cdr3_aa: CASRLAGVSYEQYF

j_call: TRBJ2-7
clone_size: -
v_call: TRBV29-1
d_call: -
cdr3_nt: TGCAGCGTTGAAGGGGGCCCGGAGGCCTACGAGCAGTACTTC
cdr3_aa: CSVEGGPEAYEQYF

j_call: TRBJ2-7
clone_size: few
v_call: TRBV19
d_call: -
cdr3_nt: TGTGCCAGTAGTTTGGCGGGGGCCCCATCCGAGCAGTACTTC
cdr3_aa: CASSLAGAPSEQYF

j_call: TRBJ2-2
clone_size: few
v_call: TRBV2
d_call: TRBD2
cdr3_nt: TGTGCCAGCAGTAGACTAGCGGGAGGGACCGGGGAGCTGTTTTTT
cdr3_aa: CASSRLAGGTGELFF

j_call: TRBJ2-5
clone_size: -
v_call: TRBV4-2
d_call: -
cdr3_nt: TGTGCCAGCAGCCAAGATCGGAAAGGGAGAGGGACAGAGACCCAGTACTTC
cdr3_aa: CASSQDRKGRGTETQYF

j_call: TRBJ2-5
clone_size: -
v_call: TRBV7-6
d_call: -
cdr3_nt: TGTGCCAGCAGCTTGCGGGGTGGGTTGGGGGAGACCCAGTACTTC
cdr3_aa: CASSLRGGLGETQYF

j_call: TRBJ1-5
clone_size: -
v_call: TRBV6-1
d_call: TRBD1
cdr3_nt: TGTGCCAGCAAGGGGACAGGGCGTAGCAATCAGCCCCAGCATTTT
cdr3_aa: CASKGTGRSNQPQHF

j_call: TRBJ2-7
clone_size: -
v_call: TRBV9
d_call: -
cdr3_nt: TGTGCCAGCAGCGTAGCCCGGGACACCTACGAGCAGTACTTC
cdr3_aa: CASSVARDTYEQYF

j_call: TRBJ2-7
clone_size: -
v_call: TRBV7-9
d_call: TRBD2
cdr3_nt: TGTGCCAGCAGCCCCGGGGGAGGGGTCTCCTACGAGCAGTACTTC
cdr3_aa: CASSPGGGVSYEQYF

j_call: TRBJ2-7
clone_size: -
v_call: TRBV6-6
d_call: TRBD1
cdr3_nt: TGTGCCAGCAGTATTCAAGGCGGACAGGGGGTTGACGAGCAGTACTTC
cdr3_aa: CASSIQGGQGVDEQYF

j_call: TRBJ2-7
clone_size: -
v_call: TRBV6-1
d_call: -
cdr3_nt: TGTGCCAGCAGTGAAGGCGGAACCGGGTCCTACGAGCAGTACTTC
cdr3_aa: CASSEGGTGSYEQYF

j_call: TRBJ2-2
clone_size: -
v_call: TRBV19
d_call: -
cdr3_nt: TGTGCCAGTAGAGGACTTGACACCGGGGAGCTGTTTTTT
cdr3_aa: CASRGLDTGELFF

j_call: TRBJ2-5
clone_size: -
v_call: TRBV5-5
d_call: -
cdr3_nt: TGTGCCAGCAGCTTGGGCAGAATGCAAGAGACCCAGTACTTC
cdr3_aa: CASSLGRMQETQYF

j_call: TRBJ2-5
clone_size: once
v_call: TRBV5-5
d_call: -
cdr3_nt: TGTGCCAGCAGCTTTGGAGGGGAGGAGACCCAGTACTTC
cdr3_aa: CASSFGGEETQYF

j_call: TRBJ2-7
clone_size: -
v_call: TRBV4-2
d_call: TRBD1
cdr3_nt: TGTGCCAGCAGTTTCGGACAGGGCAGCTACGAGCAGTACTTC
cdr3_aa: CASSFGQGSYEQYF

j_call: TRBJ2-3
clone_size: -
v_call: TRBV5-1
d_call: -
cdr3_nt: TGCGCCAGCAGCTTTGACAGTCGATCAGATACGCAGTATTTT
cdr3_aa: CASSFDSRSDTQYF

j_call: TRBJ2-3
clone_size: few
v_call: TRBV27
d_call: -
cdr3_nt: TGTGCCAGCAGTTTTTTACAGACCGCAGATACGCAGTATTTT
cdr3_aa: CASSFLQTADTQYF

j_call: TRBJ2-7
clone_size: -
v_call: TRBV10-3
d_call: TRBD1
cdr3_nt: TGTGCCATCAGGACAGGGGGCGAGGTCGCAGAGCAGTACTTC
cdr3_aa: CAIRTGGEVAEQYF

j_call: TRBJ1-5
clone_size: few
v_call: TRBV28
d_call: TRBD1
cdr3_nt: TGTGCCAGCAGTTTGGGGACAGGGGACAATCAGCCCCAGCATTTT
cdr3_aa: CASSLGTGDNQPQHF

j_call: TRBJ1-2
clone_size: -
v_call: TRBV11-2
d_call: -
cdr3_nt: TGTGCCAGCAGCAGGGGTGGGGGGCCCTCCTTC
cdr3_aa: CASSRGGGPSF

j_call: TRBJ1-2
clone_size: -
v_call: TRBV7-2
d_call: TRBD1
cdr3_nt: TGTGCCAGCAGCTTAAGGGGGACAGGCGGAGGCTACACCTTC
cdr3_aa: CASSLRGTGGGYTF

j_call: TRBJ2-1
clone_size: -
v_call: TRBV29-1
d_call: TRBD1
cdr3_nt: TGCAGCGTTGAGACCGGGACAGGGAGGATGCAGTTCTTC
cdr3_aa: CSVETGTGRMQFF

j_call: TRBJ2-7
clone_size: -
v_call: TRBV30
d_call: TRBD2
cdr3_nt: TGTGCCTGGAGTAGCGGGAGGGCAGTAGACGAGCAGTACTTC
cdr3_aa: CAWSSGRAVDEQYF

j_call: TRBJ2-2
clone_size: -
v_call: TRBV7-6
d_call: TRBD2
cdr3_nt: TGTGCCAGCCGAGGACTAGCCGTGGCGGCCGGGGAGCTGTTTTTT
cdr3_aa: CASRGLAVAAGELFF

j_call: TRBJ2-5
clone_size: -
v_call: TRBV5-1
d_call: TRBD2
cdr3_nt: TGCGCCAGCAGCGAGACTAGCGGGTGGGAGACCCAGTACTTC
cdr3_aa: CASSETSGWETQYF

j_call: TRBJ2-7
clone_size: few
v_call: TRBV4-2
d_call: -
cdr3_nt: TGTGCCAGCAGCCAAGATCGGGGGAGCTCCTACGAGCAGTACTTC
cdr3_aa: CASSQDRGSSYEQYF

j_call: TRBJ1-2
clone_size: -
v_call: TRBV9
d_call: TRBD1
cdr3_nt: TGTGCCAGCAGCGTAGGCACAGGGGGTTCTGGCTACACCTTC
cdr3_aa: CASSVGTGGSGYTF

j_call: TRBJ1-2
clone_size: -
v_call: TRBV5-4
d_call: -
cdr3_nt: TGTGCCAGCAGCTTAAGAGGGAGCTATGGCTACACCTTC
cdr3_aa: CASSLRGSYGYTF

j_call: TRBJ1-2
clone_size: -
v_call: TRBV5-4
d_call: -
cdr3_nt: TGTGCCAGCAGCTTGAACAGGACCCCTGGCTACACCTTC
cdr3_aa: CASSLNRTPGYTF